A selection of T cell receptor beta chains follows, all from one sample in a study of T cell changes during pregnancy in multiple sclerosis. Measured with immunoSEQ multiplex PCR; TCRdb has only the in-frame clones, and not every one. The table lists about 68,000 clones, 90% of them singletons. The sample was peripheral blood, taken in the third trimester of pregnancy. These receptors were collected from a female donor with multiple sclerosis, enrolled in a pregnancy study. Each CDR3 is given with its conserved first and last residue. A D gene is named only where the DNA matches it firmly. The size entry is marked missing in some rows and otherwise reads once, few, many or a size class.

NA	TRBV9	few	TRBJ1-1	TGTGCCAGCAGCGTACATGGTAGGAACACTGAAGCTTTCTTT	CASSVHGRNTEAFF
NA	TRBV18	NA	TRBJ2-5	TGTGCCAGCTCACCCGGGGATCGGGAGACCCAGTACTTC	CASSPGDRETQYF
TRBD2	TRBV7-9	NA	TRBJ2-2	TGTGCCAGCAGACCCGTAGCGGGGCGCTCCTTCGACACCGGGGAGCTGTTTTTT	CASRPVAGRSFDTGELFF
NA	TRBV7-2	NA	TRBJ1-1	TGTGCCAGCAGCTTAGGACTTGGAGGGGCAGAATCTGAAGCTTTCTTT	CASSLGLGGAESEAFF
TRBD1	TRBV6-5	NA	TRBJ2-7	TGTGCCAGCAGTTACGAGCGACAGGGGCCGTACGAGCAGTACTTC	CASSYERQGPYEQYF
NA	TRBV6-6	NA	TRBJ2-7	TGTGCCAGCAGTTTAAGCGACGGTCCCTACGAGCAGTACTTC	CASSLSDGPYEQYF
TRBD1	TRBV6-4	NA	TRBJ2-3	TGTGCCAGCAGCCACAGGGGCACGGCCTCAGATACGCAGTATTTT	CASSHRGTASDTQYF
TRBD1	TRBV2	NA	TRBJ2-5	TGTGCCAGCCGAGGTCGGGACAGAATCCAAGAGACCCAGTACTTC	CASRGRDRIQETQYF
NA	TRBV19	NA	TRBJ1-5	TGTGCCAGTAGTATAGCTCGGGATCAGCCCCAGCATTTT	CASSIARDQPQHF
TRBD1	TRBV10-2	once	TRBJ1-2	TGCGCCAGCAGCCCGGGACAGGACGCGAGAGGCTACACCTTC	CASSPGQDARGYTF
NA	TRBV7-6	NA	TRBJ2-1	TGTGCCAGCAGCTTAGTATCCGATGAGCAGTTCTTC	CASSLVSDEQFF
TRBD2	TRBV7-3	NA	TRBJ2-1	TGTGCCAGCAGCTTAGGGACTAGCGGGGCGAGCTCCTACAATGAGCAGTTCTTC	CASSLGTSGASSYNEQFF
TRBD1	TRBV19	NA	TRBJ1-5	TGTGCCGGGGGACAGGGGCGAGATCAGCCCCAGCATTTT	CAGGQGRDQPQHF
NA	TRBV7-8	NA	TRBJ2-7	TGTGCCAGCAGCTTTAGGGGCAGTACTTACGAGCAGTACTTC	CASSFRGSTYEQYF
TRBD1	TRBV29-1	NA	TRBJ1-2	TGCAGCGTTGAAGTCCGGACAGGGGTACCCTACACCTTC	CSVEVRTGVPYTF
NA	TRBV29-1	NA	TRBJ1-1	TGCAGCGTTGGGAGAAAGACGGCGAACACTGAAGCTTTCTTT	CSVGRKTANTEAFF
NA	TRBV4-2	NA	TRBJ2-7	TGTGCCAGCAGCCAAGATTGGGCACCAAAGACCCTCTCCTACGAGCAGTACTTC	CASSQDWAPKTLSYEQYF
TRBD2	TRBV7-9	NA	TRBJ2-7	TGTGCCAGCAGGGTCAGTAGACTAGCGGGAGACGAGCAGTACTTC	CASRVSRLAGDEQYF
NA	TRBV7-2	NA	TRBJ2-5	TGTGCCAGCAGCGAGGACAACGGAAGAGAGACCCAGTACTTC	CASSEDNGRETQYF
TRBD1	TRBV5-5	NA	TRBJ1-1	TGTGCCAGCAGCTGGACAGGGGAAGAAGGCACTGAAGCTTTCTTT	CASSWTGEEGTEAFF
TRBD1	TRBV7-8	NA	TRBJ1-1	TGTGCCAGCAGCACACAGGGGGATACTGAAGCTTTCTTT	CASSTQGDTEAFF
TRBD2	TRBV7-2	NA	TRBJ2-7	TGTGCCAGCAGCTCACCCAGCGGGGGGCACTACGAGCAGTACTTC	CASSSPSGGHYEQYF
TRBD1	TRBV30	NA	TRBJ2-3	TGTGCCTGGAGTGTAGTTCGGGGACAGGGGAGGACAGATACGCAGTATTTT	CAWSVVRGQGRTDTQYF
NA	TRBV9	few	TRBJ1-2	TGTGCCAGCAGCGTACAGTGGAACTATGGCTACACCTTC	CASSVQWNYGYTF
TRBD2	TRBV5-1	NA	TRBJ2-5	TGCGCCAGCAGCTTGTCGCTAGCGGGAGCTCAGGAGACCCAGTACTTC	CASSLSLAGAQETQYF
NA	TRBV6-1	NA	TRBJ1-1	TGTGCCAGCAGTCCTCGGGGACTTGAGAGTGAAGCTTTCTTT	CASSPRGLESEAFF
TRBD1	TRBV9	NA	TRBJ2-2	TGTGCCAGCAGCGTTGCCCCCTCTGGGACAGGCACCGGGGAGCTGTTTTTT	CASSVAPSGTGTGELFF
TRBD1	TRBV19	NA	TRBJ1-3	TGTGCCAGCAGAAGACAGGGAATATCGGCTGGAAACACCATATATTTT	CASRRQGISAGNTIYF
TRBD2	TRBV9	NA	TRBJ2-3	TGTGCCAGCAGTGCGACTAGCGGGGATCAGGGTACGCAGTATTTT	CASSATSGDQGTQYF
NA	TRBV7-3	NA	TRBJ2-5	TGTGCCAGCAGCTCCTTCCCGGGGAAAGAGACCCAGTACTTC	CASSSFPGKETQYF
NA	TRBV5-1	NA	TRBJ1-5	TGCGCCAGCAGCTTGGTCCCGACAGGCAATCAGCCCCAGCATTTT	CASSLVPTGNQPQHF
NA	TRBV11-3	NA	TRBJ2-2	TGTGCCAGCAGCTTAATGTCCAGGGGCGTGAACACCGGGGAGCTGTTTTTT	CASSLMSRGVNTGELFF
TRBD2	TRBV9	NA	TRBJ2-1	TGTGCCAGCAGCGTAGGGGCTAGCGGGGGGGCGAACAATGAGCAGTTCTTC	CASSVGASGGANNEQFF
TRBD1	TRBV28	NA	TRBJ2-5	TGTGCCAGCAGGTTCTCCGGGACAGGGGTTTCGGAGACCCAGTACTTC	CASRFSGTGVSETQYF
TRBD2	TRBV6-6	NA	TRBJ2-7	TGTGCCAGCAGTCCCGGGGGGGGTCGGAACGAGCAGTACTTC	CASSPGGGRNEQYF
TRBD1	TRBV7-2	NA	TRBJ1-2	TGTGCCAGCAGCTCCCGACAGGGTAGAGATGGCTACACCTTC	CASSSRQGRDGYTF
NA	TRBV7-2	NA	TRBJ1-3	TGTGCCAGCAGCCCACCCGGAGGGGTAGGAAACACCATATATTTT	CASSPPGGVGNTIYF
TRBD2	TRBV6-5	NA	TRBJ2-7	TGTGCCAGCAGTTATAGCGGGCCCTACGAGCAGTACTTC	CASSYSGPYEQYF
NA	TRBV5-1	NA	TRBJ2-1	TGCGCCAGTTCCGTCACCAGGGAGGCCGAGCAGTTCTTC	CASSVTREAEQFF
TRBD2	TRBV4-2	once	TRBJ2-1	TGTGCCAGCAGCCAAGATCAAGGTCTAGCGGGGGGAAATGAGCAGTTCTTC	CASSQDQGLAGGNEQFF
NA	TRBV6-4	NA	TRBJ1-5	TGTGCCAGCAGTGAACAAACCAATCAGCCCCAGCATTTT	CASSEQTNQPQHF
NA	TRBV18	NA	TRBJ1-6	TGTGCCAGCTCACCTTCCTCAGATTCACCCCTCCACTTT	CASSPSSDSPLHF
NA	TRBV18	NA	TRBJ1-2	TGTGCCAGCTCACCGGACCAGACAGGCCATAACTATGGCTACACCTTC	CASSPDQTGHNYGYTF
NA	TRBV4-2	NA	TRBJ2-1	TGTGCCAGCAGCCAAGAACGGGGTAATGAGCAGTTCTTC	CASSQERGNEQFF
NA	TRBV7-2	NA	TRBJ2-2	TGTGCCAGCAGCTTAGCCCTTACAAACACCGGGGAGCTGTTTTTT	CASSLALTNTGELFF
TRBD1	TRBV15	NA	TRBJ1-5	TGTGCCACCAGCCCCGGACAGGGGAATCAGCCCCAGCATTTT	CATSPGQGNQPQHF
NA	TRBV19	NA	TRBJ2-7	TGTGCCAGTAGTATAGCGGGGGGCGCCCTCTACGAGCAGTACTTC	CASSIAGGALYEQYF
TRBD2	TRBV4-1	NA	TRBJ2-3	TGCGCCAGCAGCCAGGAAAGCGGGGCGACAGATACGCAGTATTTT	CASSQESGATDTQYF
TRBD2	TRBV5-1	NA	TRBJ2-4	TGCGCCAGCAGCTTGGGGCTCCCGGGACTAGCGGGAGAGTGGGCCAAAAACATTCAGTACTTC	CASSLGLPGLAGEWAKNIQYF
NA	TRBV18	NA	TRBJ2-7	TGTGCCAGCTCACCTAACGACAGATCCTACGAGCAGTACTTC	CASSPNDRSYEQYF
NA	TRBV5-1	NA	TRBJ1-1	TGCGCCAGCAGCTTGGGGCCCTTTACAGGGAACACTGAAGCTTTCTTT	CASSLGPFTGNTEAFF
TRBD2	TRBV30	NA	TRBJ2-4	TGTGCCTGGAGTGGGGATAGCGGGAGGGGGAACATTCAGTACTTC	CAWSGDSGRGNIQYF
NA	TRBV4-2	NA	TRBJ2-5	TGTGCCAGCAGGGGTCTACTCGGGGAGACCCAGTACTTC	CASRGLLGETQYF
NA	TRBV7-2	NA	TRBJ2-3	TGTGCCAGCAGCTTAGCGCAGGGAACCACAGATACGCAGTATTTT	CASSLAQGTTDTQYF
NA	TRBV7-2	NA	TRBJ1-5	TGTGCCAGCAGCTTGGGGGGGAGGGGGCAGCCCCAGCATTTT	CASSLGGRGQPQHF